The clone carrying this TCR beta chain has at least ten counts. Its antigen is currently unknown. The data were taken from a study of regulatory T cells in long-lasting Graves disease. Noted time point: newly diagnosed GD, antithyroid drugs for less than 3 months. From RNA extracted from PBMCs, the TCR library was made. Construction of the TCR beta libraries employed iRepertoire HTBI primers in conjunction with Arm-PCR of CDR3 regions. From the multiplex PCR reads, TCRdb called clonotypes with MiXCR, one entry per CDR3 protein. Here the sample spans 560,000 or so distinct CDR3 sequences, about 16% being singletons. The CDR3 is 14 residues long. Germline V gene sequence: CDR1 SGHRS, CDR2 YFSETQ. V was cut by 2 bases and J by 4 bases, with 9 bases left in between. Findings of the study overall: Persistent Graves' patients showed less TCR diversity than newly diagnosed ones.

These data also featured in a second study, about T cells in Graves' hyperthyroidism and ophthalmopathy.

This TCR was sampled from a man younger than 35 with Graves disease. The starting material was peripheral blood mononuclear cells (PBMCs), obtained at new diagnosis, from a patient treated with antithyroid drugs. This sequence joins TRBV5-1 and TRBJ2-2; possible D gene TRBD2, 6 bases. The CDR3 spells CASSFGGVTGELFF. CDR3 DNA sequence: TGCGCCAGCAGCTTTGGCGGGGTCACCGGGGAGCTGTTTTTT.